The present TCR beta chain was sequenced within a study of Graves' ophthalmopathy and Graves' hyperthyroidism. Points on this clonotype: The conserved phenylalanine or tryptophan is not found at the CDR3 terminus, so this likely reflects a read error. It is unclear where the CDR3 begins or ends on the DNA, so no DNA is shown, and the CDR3 is as TCRdb lists it.

Amplification of the TCR beta CDR3 regions used RNA transcripts (as template). HTBI-primed RT-PCR formed the first round, and a multiplex PCR formed the second. TCRdb itself ran the multiplex PCR reads through MiXCR, one entry per CDR3 protein. The data show over a million distinct CDR3 sequences, about 40% seen once. The material sequenced was peripheral blood or thyroid tissue (not recorded which). This clonotype was obtained from an adult man with Graves' hyperthyroidism.

This CDR3 is CASSIRPGQDNYGYTFGS. The chain recombines TRBV7-9 with TRBJ2-5; the D call in the table, TRBD1, was not verified against the DNA. Inclusive of both ends, the CDR3 amounts to 18 amino acids. CDR1 and CDR2 from the germline V gene are SEHNR and FQNEAQ (reference sequence).